The TCR beta chain under discussion was sequenced for a study of shared T cell receptors in the human thymus (dated by TCRdb to the early 2020s). Notes on the research overall: The study investigated the way shared, self-reactive T-cell receptor alpha chains are produced in the human thymus.

Preparation of the library involved the immunoSEQ multiplex PCR assay. Here the immuneACCESS table is served through TCRdb, limited to in-frame sequences with V and J called. Missing clones are a known gap in these copies; in checked studies unresolved V genes cover under half, and the rest lacks a known reason. Counted in this sample were hundreds of thousands of clones; roughly 86% of them appeared once. The top ten clones comprise 0.0094% of the sample. In this sample, this clone turned up once. What antigen it recognizes has not been identified. Base qualities are not recorded, but no much larger clone differs from it by a single base. Counted from cysteine to phenylalanine, this CDR3 has 16 amino acids. CDR3 DNA only is kept here, 48 bases in frame from base 1. V drops 5 bases and J drops 4 bases, leaving 18 bases in between. CDR1 and CDR2, looked up from the germline V gene, are MDHEN and SYDVKM.

These records were also assigned to another study, of human thymus T cells. As that second paper reports: Immunologically healthy infants undergoing open corrective cardiac surgery for congenital heart defects in Finland were used as donors. The thymus tissue came from surgical resects taken out during corrective cardiac surgery. Both the thymic and the peripheral blood repertoires appeared to show biased V and J gene segment usage. According to the related research, thymic TCR repertoires were highly overlapping among unrelated individuals. The study characterized TCR alpha and beta repertoires from under 10 infant thymus samples and a few related peripheral blood samples. Donor ages ranged from about 7 to 250 days, and the cohort comprised six male and a couple of female infants. Thymocytes were freed from the tissue by mechanical means and kept at -70 degrees C as pellets of roughly 9-34 million cells. A QIAsymphony instrument was used to extract genomic DNA from frozen cell pellets. The immunoSEQ multiplex PCR assay was used to amplify the TCRB and TCRAD loci from a standardized amount of quality-controlled genomic DNA. The V(D)J region was spanned by amplicons of a length sufficient to cover the CDR3 and to identify V and J genes. The amplicons were sequenced on an Illumina platform via the commercial immunoSEQ service. Primer bias and sequencing errors were corrected using previously described methods, and TCRAD and TCRB definitions followed the IMGT database. Repertoires were analysed with immunoSEQ Analyzer 3.0 and VDJTools, covering basic statistics, V/J segment usage, diversity estimates, rarefaction and pairwise overlap. To estimate diversity, the Chao1, ChaoE, Efron-Thisted, Shannon and inverse Simpson indices were applied, and diversity was also estimated on datasets down-sampled to the smallest sample. Repertoire overlap used strict matching of CDR3 nucleotide sequence, V gene and J gene, with Jaccard-based multidimensional scaling clustering. On average, thymus samples gave 800,000 or so unique TCRB clonotypes, whereas blood samples gave about 84,000.

In this chain, TRBV28 is recombined with TRBJ1-5; D gene: possibly TRBD1, on 6 matching bases. The clonotype was recovered from a boy younger than two with a congenital heart defect. Donor details come from another sample of the same person, matched by shared clones. The source material was thymocytes. In nucleotides, the sequence is TGTGCCAGCAGTCCAAGCGTCAGGGGCATTAATCAGCCCCAGCATTTT. Its protein product is CASSPSVRGINQPQHF.